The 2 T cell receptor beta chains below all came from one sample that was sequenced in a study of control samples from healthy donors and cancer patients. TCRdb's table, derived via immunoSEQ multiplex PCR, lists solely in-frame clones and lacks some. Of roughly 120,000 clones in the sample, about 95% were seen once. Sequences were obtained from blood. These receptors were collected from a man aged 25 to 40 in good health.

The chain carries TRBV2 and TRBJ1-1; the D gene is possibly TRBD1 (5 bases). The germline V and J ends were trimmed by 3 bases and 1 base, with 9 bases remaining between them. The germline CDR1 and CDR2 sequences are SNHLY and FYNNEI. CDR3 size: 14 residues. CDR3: CASSEGTGNTEAFF. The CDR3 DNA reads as TGTGCCAGCAGTGAGGGGACGGGGAACACTGAAGCTTTCTTT.

The CDR3 DNA reads as TGCGCCAGCAGCCAAGATCTGAGGGGAGCGGGGGCTAGCACAGATACGCAGTATTTT. It translates to CASSQDLRGAGASTDTQYF. The chain has TRBV4-3 and TRBJ2-3; 8 bases line up with TRBD2. CDR3 length: 19 residues. Germline-derived CDR1 and CDR2 are LGHNA and YSLEER. With V trimmed by 0 bases and J by 0 bases, 11 bases remained unmatched.